The 17 T cell receptor beta chains below were found in one sample sequenced in a study of T cell repertoires in cytomegalovirus infection. TCRdb recomputed calls from the reads with MiXCR, one row per CDR3 protein. Among approximately 630,000 distinct CDR3 sequences, about 24% were seen once, and the ten largest hold approximately 8.2%. Sequences were obtained from CD8+ T cells from PBMCs. The receptors derive from a human donor in good health (CMV status not recorded). Some clones in this sample may be carry-over from other donors' samples.

For this clonotype: At one end, the junction sequence differs from germline, possibly due to a read error. This chain joins TRBV7-6 and TRBJ2-1, with a possible D match to TRBD1 (6 bases). Germline V lookup: CDR1 SGHVS, CDR2 FNYEAQ. This CDR3 comprises 12 residues. Written as DNA, the CDR3 is TGTACCAGCAGCTCCGACAGGAATGAGCAGTTCTTC. Its protein product is CTSSSDRNEQFF. The complete variable domain, with remaining parts taken from reference TRBV7-6 and TRBJ2-1, reads GAGVSQSPRYKVTKRGQDVALRCDPISGHVSLYWYRQALGQGPEFLTYFNYEAQQDKSGLPNDRFSAERPEGSISTLTIQRTEQRDSAMYRCTSSSDRNEQFFGPGTRLTVL.

This clonotype has only a few counts. V is TRBV12-3 or TRBV12-4 and J is TRBJ2-5, with 10 bases lining up with TRBD2. CDR3 size: 17 residues. V shed 1 base and J 2 bases; nucleotides not matched to a gene: 7. The CDR3 loop is CASSLGELAGVQETQYF. The CDR3 DNA sequence: TGTGCCAGCAGTTTAGGAGAGCTAGCGGGGGTACAAGAGACCCAGTACTTC.

This clonotype was picked up many times. The V and J genes are TRBV7-8 and TRBJ1-1, with D uncertain. Germline V gives CDR1 SGHVS, CDR2 FQNEAQ. Trimming shortened V by 1 base and J by 7 bases, and 10 bases separated the two germline ends. The CDR3 loop spans 13 amino acids. The CDR3 region is CASSLGREVEAFF. The CDR3 DNA reads as TGTGCCAGCAGCTTAGGGCGGGAGGTTGAAGCTTTCTTT.

This clonotype was seen once. The chain combines TRBV10-3 with TRBJ2-1, with 9 nucleotides matching TRBD1. CDR1 ENHRY and CDR2 SYGVKD come from the germline V gene. The CDR3 extends over 15 amino acids. V dropped 3 bases and J dropped 1; count of bases not matched to a gene: 1. CDR3 in amino acids: CAISEDRGSYNEQFF. The CDR3 DNA sequence: TGTGCCATCAGTGAAGACAGGGGGTCCTACAATGAGCAGTTCTTC.

This clonotype occurred a few times. This CDR3 reads CASSYILDQETQYF. The CDR3 bases are TGTGCCAGCAGTTACATCCTGGACCAAGAGACCCAGTACTTC. The V and J genes are TRBV6-2 or TRBV6-3 and TRBJ2-5; D remains ambiguous. This CDR3 region has 14 residues. V was clipped by 2 bases and J by 0 bases, with 7 bases between them. Germline assignment: CDR1 MNHEY and CDR2 SVGEGT.

This clonotype turned up a few times. The rearrangement joins TRBV4-2 to TRBJ2-1; tentative D call: TRBD1 (6 bases). Looked up from germline, CDR1 is LGHNA and CDR2 is YNFKEQ. Trimming stripped 2 bases from V and 0 bases from J, with 11 bases between. CDR3 size: 16 residues. The DNA for the CDR3 is TGTGCCAGCAGCCAACCGGACAGCCACTCCTACAATGAGCAGTTCTTC. Residues: CASSQPDSHSYNEQFF.

This clonotype was detected a few times. This chain connects TRBV13 to TRBJ1-5; D is ambiguous. This CDR3 contains 12 residues. The germline V and J ends were trimmed by 2 bases and 7 bases, with 6 bases remaining between them. Germline CDR1 PRHDT, CDR2 FYEKMQ (reference sequence). The CDR3 nucleotides read TGTGCCAGCAGCTTACAGAGGCAGCCCCAGCATTTT. Amino acids: CASSLQRQPQHF.

The V gene is TRBV29-1, the J gene TRBJ2-7; weak D call: TRBD1 (7 bases). CDR3 size: 14 residues. The germline V gene encodes CDR1 SQVTM and CDR2 ANQGSEA. V lost 5 bases and J lost 1, with 15 bases in between. CDR3 coding DNA: TGCAGCGTTATACAGGGGAGGAGGTCCTACGAGCAGTACGTC. This gives the protein CSVIQGRRSYEQYV.

The chain is built from TRBV4-2 and TRBJ2-3; 8 bases match TRBD1. The germline V gene has CDR1 LGHNA and CDR2 YNFKEQ. The J segment lost 1 base and the V segment lost 6 bases, leaving 6 bases of the junction unmatched. The CDR3 has 15 residues. The CDR3 DNA reads as TGTGCCAGCAGTTCGGACAGGGCCCGCACAGATACGCAGTATTTT. It yields the protein CASSSDRARTDTQYF.

The genes are TRBV5-5 and TRBJ1-5, with 11 bases identical to TRBD1. The junction had 9 bases not matched to a gene; V was cut back by 3 bases and J by 7 bases. This CDR3 comprises 16 residues. The germline V gene encodes CDR1 SGHKS and CDR2 YYEKEE (reference sequence). CDR3 amino acids: CASSSTGQGAQQPQHF. The CDR3 DNA sequence: TGTGCCAGCAGCTCAACCGGACAGGGGGCGCAACAGCCCCAGCATTTT.

The J gene is TRBJ2-1, the V gene TRBV20-1, with D perhaps TRBD2 (6 bases). This CDR3 is built from 16 residues. In germline, CDR1 is DFQATT, CDR2 SNEGSKA (reference sequence). Trimming left V 0 bases short and J 1 base short, with 13 bases between. The CDR3 loop reads CSARDSSGTSYNEQFF. The CDR3 nucleotides read TGCAGTGCTAGAGACTCCTCGGGGACTTCCTACAATGAGCAGTTCTTC.

Comments on this clonotype: One junction end does not reproduce the germline sequence, and a read error may be involved. The chain links TRBV6-6 to TRBJ2-3; weak D call: TRBD2 (5 bases). This CDR3 region has 14 residues. Germline V gives CDR1 MNHNY, CDR2 SVGAGI (reference sequence). For the CDR3, the DNA is TGTGCCAGCAGTTATGAGTCTAGCATAGATACGCAGTATTTT. Translation gives CASSYESSIDTQYF.

The chain has TRBV11-2 and TRBJ2-2, with D possibly being TRBD1 or TRBD2 (5 bases each). This CDR3 region has 17 residues. V was cut by 2 bases and J by 0 bases, with 13 bases left in between. Germline lookup yields CDR1 SGHAT and CDR2 FQNNGV. CDR3 region: CASSLSEDTPNTGELFF. CDR3 DNA: TGTGCCAGCAGCTTATCGGAGGACACTCCGAACACCGGGGAGCTGTTTTTT.

This clonotype has just a few counts. The DNA for the CDR3 is TGCAGCGTTGTTTCCGGGACAGCCAACACCGGGGAGCTGTTTTTT. Translation gives CSVVSGTANTGELFF. The V and J genes are TRBV29-1 and TRBJ2-2, with 7 bases aligning to TRBD1. Germline CDR1 is SQVTM and CDR2 is ANQGSEA. The CDR3 runs 15 residues. The V gene end was trimmed by 4 bases and the J gene end by 2 bases; junction bases not matched to a gene: 7.

There are a few counts of this clonotype. This chain links TRBV29-1 with TRBJ2-2; 7 nucleotides agree with TRBD2. The V gene's germline CDR1 is SQVTM and CDR2 ANQGSEA. This CDR3 region has 12 residues. CDR3 sequence reads: CSSPGGSGELFF. CDR3 DNA sequence: TGCAGTTCACCCGGGGGGAGCGGGGAGCTGTTTTTT.

The chain carries TRBV2 and TRBJ1-3; D might be TRBD1 (6 bases). V lost 4 bases to trimming and J lost 1 base, with 14 bases between them. The CDR3 length is 16 residues. Germline V CDR1 and CDR2: SNHLY, FYNNEI. In DNA, the CDR3 is TGTGCCAGCAGTGTGGCCATTGGACAGTCTGGAAACACCATATATTTT. It yields the protein CASSVAIGQSGNTIYF.

V is TRBV6-1 and J is TRBJ1-1; 8 bases are shared with TRBD1. Germline CDR1 reads MNHNS; CDR2 reads SASEGT. With V trimmed by 6 bases and J by 0 bases, 6 bases remained unmatched. The CDR3 spans 15 residues. For the CDR3, the DNA is TGTGCCAGCAGCCCGGGACAGGCGATGAACACTGAAGCTTTCTTT. This codes for CASSPGQAMNTEAFF.